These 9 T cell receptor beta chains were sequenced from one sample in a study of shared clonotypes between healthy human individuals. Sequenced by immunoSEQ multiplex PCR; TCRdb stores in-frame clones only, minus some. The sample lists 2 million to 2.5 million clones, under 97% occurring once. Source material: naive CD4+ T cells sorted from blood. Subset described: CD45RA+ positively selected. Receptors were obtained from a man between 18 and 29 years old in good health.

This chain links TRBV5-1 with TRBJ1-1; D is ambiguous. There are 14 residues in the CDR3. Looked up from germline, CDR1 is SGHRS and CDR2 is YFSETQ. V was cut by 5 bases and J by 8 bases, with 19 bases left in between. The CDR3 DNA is TGCGCCAGCAGTTCCTCCCAATTAGCTGGAGAAGCTTTCTTT. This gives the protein CASSSSQLAGEAFF. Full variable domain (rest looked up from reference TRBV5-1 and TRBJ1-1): KAGVTQTPRYLIKTRGQQVTLSCSPISGHRSVSWYQQTPGQGLQFLFEYFSETQRNKGNFPGRFSGRQFSNSRSEMNVSTLELGDSALYLCASSSSQLAGEAFFGQGTRLTVV.

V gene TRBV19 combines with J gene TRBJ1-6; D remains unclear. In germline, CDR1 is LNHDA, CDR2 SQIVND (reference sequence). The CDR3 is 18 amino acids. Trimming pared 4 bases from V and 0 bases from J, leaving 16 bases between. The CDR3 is CASSTQTSGTSYNSPLHF. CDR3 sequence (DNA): TGTGCCAGTAGTACCCAGACTTCGGGCACCTCCTATAATTCACCCCTCCACTTT.

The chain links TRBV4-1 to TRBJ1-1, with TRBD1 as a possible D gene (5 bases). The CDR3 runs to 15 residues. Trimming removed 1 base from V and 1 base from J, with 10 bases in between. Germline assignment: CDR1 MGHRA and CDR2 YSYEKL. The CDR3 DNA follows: TGCGCCAGCAGCCAAGCGCCGGGGCAGAACACTGAAGCTTTCTTT. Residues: CASSQAPGQNTEAFF.

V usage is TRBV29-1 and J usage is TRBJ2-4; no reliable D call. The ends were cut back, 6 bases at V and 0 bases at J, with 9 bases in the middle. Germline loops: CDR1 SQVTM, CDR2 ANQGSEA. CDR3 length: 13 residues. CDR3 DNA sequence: TGCAGCGTAACAAGTGAAGCCAAAAACATTCAGTACTTC. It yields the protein CSVTSEAKNIQYF.

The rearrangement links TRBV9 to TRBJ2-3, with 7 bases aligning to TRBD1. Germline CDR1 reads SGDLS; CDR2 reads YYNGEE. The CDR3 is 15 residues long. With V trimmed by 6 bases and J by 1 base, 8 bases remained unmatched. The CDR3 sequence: CASTQRQGGTDTQYF. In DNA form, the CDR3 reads TGTGCCAGCACCCAACGACAGGGCGGCACAGATACGCAGTATTTT.

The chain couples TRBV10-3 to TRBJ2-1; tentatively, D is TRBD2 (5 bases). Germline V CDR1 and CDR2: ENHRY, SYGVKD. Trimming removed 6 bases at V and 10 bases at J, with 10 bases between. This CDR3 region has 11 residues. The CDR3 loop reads CAIRGSGEQFF. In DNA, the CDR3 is TGTGCCATCAGGGGGTCGGGGGAGCAGTTCTTC.

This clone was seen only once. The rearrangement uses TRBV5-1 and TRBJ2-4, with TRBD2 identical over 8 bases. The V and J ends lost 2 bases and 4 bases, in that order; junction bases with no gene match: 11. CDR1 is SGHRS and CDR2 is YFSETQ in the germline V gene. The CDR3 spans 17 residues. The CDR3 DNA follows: TGCGCCAGCAGCTTAAACACGAGGAGCGGGAGTAAAAACATTCAGTACTTC. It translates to CASSLNTRSGSKNIQYF.

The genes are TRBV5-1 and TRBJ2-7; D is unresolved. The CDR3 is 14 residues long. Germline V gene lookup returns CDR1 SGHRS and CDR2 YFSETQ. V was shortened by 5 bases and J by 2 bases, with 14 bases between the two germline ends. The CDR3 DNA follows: TGCGCCAGCAGAGAACAAGGAAACGCCTACGAGCAGTACTTC. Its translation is CASREQGNAYEQYF.

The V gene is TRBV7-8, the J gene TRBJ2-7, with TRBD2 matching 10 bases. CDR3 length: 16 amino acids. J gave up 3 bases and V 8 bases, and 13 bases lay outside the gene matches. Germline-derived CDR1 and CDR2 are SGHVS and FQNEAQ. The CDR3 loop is CASWGGGLAGVYEQYF. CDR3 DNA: TGTGCCAGCTGGGGGGGAGGGCTAGCGGGAGTCTACGAGCAGTACTTC. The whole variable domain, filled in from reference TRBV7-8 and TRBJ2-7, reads GAGVSQSPRYKVAKRGQDVALRCDPISGHVSLFWYQQALGQGPEFLTYFQNEAQLDKSGLPSDRFFAERPEGSVSTLKIQRTQQEDSAVYLCASWGGGLAGVYEQYFGPGTRLTVT.